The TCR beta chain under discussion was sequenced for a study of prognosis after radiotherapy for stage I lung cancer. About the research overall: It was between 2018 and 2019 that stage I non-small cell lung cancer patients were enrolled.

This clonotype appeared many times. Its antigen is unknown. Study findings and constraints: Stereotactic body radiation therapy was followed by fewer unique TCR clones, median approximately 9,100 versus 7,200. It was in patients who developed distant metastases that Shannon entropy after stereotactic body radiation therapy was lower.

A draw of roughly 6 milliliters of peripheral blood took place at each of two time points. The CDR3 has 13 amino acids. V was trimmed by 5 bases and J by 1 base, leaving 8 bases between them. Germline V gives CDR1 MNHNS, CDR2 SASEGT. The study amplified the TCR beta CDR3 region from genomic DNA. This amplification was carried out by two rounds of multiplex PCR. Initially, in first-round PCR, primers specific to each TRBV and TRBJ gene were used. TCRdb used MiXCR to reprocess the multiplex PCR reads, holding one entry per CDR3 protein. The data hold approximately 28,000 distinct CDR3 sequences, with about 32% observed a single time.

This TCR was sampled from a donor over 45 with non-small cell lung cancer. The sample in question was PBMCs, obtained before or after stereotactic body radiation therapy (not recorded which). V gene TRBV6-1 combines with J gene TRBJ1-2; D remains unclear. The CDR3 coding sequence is TGTGCCAGCAGTCAAGAAGTTAACTATGGCTACACCTTC. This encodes CASSQEVNYGYTF.